A single sample is the source of the 15 T cell receptor beta chains below, sequenced in a study of blood T cell repertoires in COVID-19. This table comes from immunoSEQ multiplex PCR, and its TCRdb copy is limited to in-frame clones, with some not included. The sample has 100,000 to 150,000 clones; approximately 81% are singletons. Input material: peripheral blood. Receptors originate from a man aged 60 to 75 with acute or convalescent COVID-19.

The genes are TRBV19 and TRBJ1-2; D ambiguous. The length of the CDR3 is 14 residues. The ends were cut back, 3 bases at V and 0 bases at J, with 8 bases in the middle. CDR1 is LNHDA and CDR2 is SQIVND in the germline V gene (reference sequence). In nucleotides, the CDR3 is TGTGCCAGTAGTATCGGTGGGCCTAACTATGGCTACACCTTC. Protein sequence: CASSIGGPNYGYTF.

The rearrangement joins TRBV29-1 to TRBJ2-7; no clear D. The CDR3 is 13 residues long. Trimming left V 1 base short and J 3 bases short, with 10 bases between. Germline V CDR1 and CDR2: SQVTM, ANQGSEA. CDR3 nucleotide sequence: TGCAGCGTTGAAGTAAGGAACAGCTACGAGCAGTACTTC. As protein: CSVEVRNSYEQYF.

In this sample, this clone turned up once. The rearrangement links TRBV12-5 to TRBJ1-1; D unclear. The germline V and J ends were trimmed by 7 bases and 1 base, with 13 bases remaining between them. The CDR3 sequence is 14 residues long. Germline CDR1 reads LGHNT; CDR2 reads FRNRAP. For the CDR3, the DNA is TGTGCTAGTGACCTAGCCTCCGCGAACACTGAAGCTTTCTTT. Its protein is CASDLASANTEAFF.

This clone has a single count. The chain combines TRBV6-5 with TRBJ2-7; 11 positions match TRBD2. Germline V gene sequence: CDR1 MNHEY, CDR2 SVGAGI. V was clipped by 6 bases and J by 3 bases; unmatched bases: 4. The CDR3 spans 14 residues. The CDR3 region is CASSHTSGGYEQYF. The CDR3, as DNA: TGTGCCAGCAGCCACACTAGCGGGGGCTACGAGCAGTACTTC.

This chain uses TRBV5-1 with TRBJ2-3; tentatively, D is TRBD1 (6 bases). Germline values: CDR1 SGHRS, CDR2 YFSETQ. V lost 4 bases and J lost 2, with 14 bases in between. The CDR3 loop spans 15 amino acids. The CDR3 here is CASSPGQGNTDTQYF. The CDR3 bases are TGCGCCAGCAGCCCCGGGCAGGGGAACACAGATACGCAGTATTTT.

This clone was detected a few times. V is TRBV5-1 and J is TRBJ2-7; 7 nucleotides align to TRBD1. Trimming at V came to 4 bases and at J to 3 bases, leaving 10 bases not matched to a gene. The CDR3 covers 15 residues. The germline CDR1 and CDR2 sequences are SGHRS and YFSETQ. The chain's CDR3 is CASSTVTGANYEQYF. Here the CDR3 DNA reads TGCGCCAGCAGCACGGTCACAGGGGCCAACTACGAGCAGTACTTC.

The genes are TRBV5-8 and TRBJ2-5; 10 nucleotides agree with TRBD2. J gave up 6 bases and V 5 bases, and 7 bases lay outside the gene matches. The CDR3 runs 14 residues. The germline CDR1 and CDR2 sequences are SGHTS and YDEGEE. The CDR3 sequence: CASRSSGGVKTQYF. CDR3 nucleotide sequence: TGTGCCAGCAGGTCAAGCGGGGGGGTAAAGACCCAGTACTTC.

V usage is TRBV19 and J usage is TRBJ1-3; possibly TRBD1 for D (6 bases). Germline-derived CDR1 and CDR2 are LNHDA and SQIVND (reference sequence). The CDR3 consists of 13 residues. Trimming shortened V by 8 bases and J by 4 bases, and 12 bases separated the two germline ends. The CDR3 nucleotides read TGTGCCAGTTCATGGGGGCCAGGAAACACCATATATTTT. Protein: CASSWGPGNTIYF.

The chain recombines TRBV19 with TRBJ2-5, with 9 bases identical to TRBD2. V was clipped by 5 bases and J by 1 base; unmatched bases: 11. The CDR3 is 17 amino acids. CDR1 is LNHDA, CDR2 SQIVND, per germline (reference sequence). CDR3 residues: CASSLSAGGTPQETQYF. In DNA, the CDR3 is TGTGCCAGTAGTTTATCAGCGGGGGGAACCCCCCAAGAGACCCAGTACTTC.

This chain links TRBV24-1 with TRBJ2-4; 9 bases are shared with TRBD1. V trimming: 9 bases; J trimming: 9 bases; junction bases outside the gene matches: 11. The CDR3 extends over 14 amino acids. Germline V gene lookup returns CDR1 KGHDR and CDR2 SFDVKD. CDR3 sequence (DNA): TGTGCCACCGATTCCACACAGGGGGCGGGCATTCAGTACTTC. This translates into CATDSTQGAGIQYF.

This clone has a count of ten or more. This chain links TRBV19 with TRBJ1-2; D is uncertain. CDR1 is LNHDA and CDR2 is SQIVND in the germline V gene (reference sequence). This CDR3 contains 15 residues. V lost 1 base, J lost 5 bases, and 14 bases lay in between. The CDR3: CASSIVAVAAYGYTF. CDR3 DNA sequence: TGTGCCAGTAGTATAGTGGCAGTAGCGGCGTATGGCTACACCTTC.

The chain joins TRBV11-2 to TRBJ1-4; D gene ambiguous. The CDR3 consists of 16 residues. Trimming removed 0 bases from V and 6 bases from J, with 14 bases in between. CDR1 is SGHAT, CDR2 FQNNGV, per germline. The CDR3 region is CASSLDQWRRDEKLFF. CDR3 coding DNA: TGTGCCAGCAGCTTAGATCAATGGAGGCGGGATGAAAAACTGTTTTTT.

The table lists this clone with a few counts. This chain joins TRBV29-1 and TRBJ1-2; 8 nucleotides align to TRBD1. The V gene's germline CDR1 is SQVTM and CDR2 ANQGSEA. This CDR3 region has 14 residues. Unmatched junction bases numbered 9, after V lost 2 bases and J lost 7 bases. CDR3 bases: TGCAGCGTTGAAAGGACCCAGGGGGCAGGTGGCTACACCTTC. It codes for CSVERTQGAGGYTF.

The V gene is TRBV5-1, the J gene TRBJ1-1; 9 bases map to TRBD1. The CDR3 contains 15 residues. Unmatched junction bases numbered 6, after V lost 4 bases and J lost 2 bases. Per germline, CDR1 SGHRS and CDR2 YFSETQ. The CDR3 is CASSQDRGGNTEAFF. The CDR3 DNA sequence: TGCGCCAGCAGCCAGGACAGGGGCGGAAACACTGAAGCTTTCTTT. The variable domain in full, with the rest retrieved from reference TRBV5-1 and TRBJ1-1, is KAGVTQTPRYLIKTRGQQVTLSCSPISGHRSVSWYQQTPGQGLQFLFEYFSETQRNKGNFPGRFSGRQFSNSRSEMNVSTLELGDSALYLCASSQDRGGNTEAFFGQGTRLTVV.

V gene TRBV11-2 combines with J gene TRBJ1-1; possibly TRBD1 for D (5 bases). The CDR3 length is 14 residues. Germline V gene lookup returns CDR1 SGHAT and CDR2 FQNNGV. The V gene lost 3 bases and the J gene lost 3 bases, with 11 bases spanning the gap. The CDR3 nucleotides are TGTGCCAGCAGCTTTACGACAGATCACACTGAAGCTTTCTTT. Translating gives CASSFTTDHTEAFF.